This TCR beta chain originates from a study of T cells in Graves' hyperthyroidism and ophthalmopathy. Diagnoses rested on clinical symptoms, serum thyroxine and TRAb, thyroid ultrasound and orbital computed tomography. Amplification yielded TCR beta CDR3 regions, with RNA transcripts as the source. TCR CDR3 regions were first amplified by RT-PCR with HTBI primers. MiXCR was run by TCRdb on the multiplex PCR reads, yielding one entry per CDR3 protein. The sample includes some 510,000 distinct CDR3 sequences, around 46% of them seen just once. The V segment lost 0 bases and the J segment 4 bases; nucleotides outside the gene matches: 9. The CDR3 is 15 residues long. CDR1 is DFQATT and CDR2 is SNEGSKA in the germline V gene (reference sequence).

This sequence originates from a woman between 18 and 30 years old with Graves' hyperthyroidism. The chain carries TRBV20-1 and TRBJ2-7; 7 bases are shared with TRBD2. The sequencing input was peripheral blood or thyroid tissue (not recorded which). This chain's CDR3 is CSARDRKGSGYEQYF. The CDR3 nucleotides read TGCAGTGCTAGAGATCGAAAAGGTAGCGGGTACGAGCAGTACTTC.